These T cell receptor beta chains were read from a single sample in a study of T cells in Graves' hyperthyroidism and ophthalmopathy. TCRdb reanalysed the multiplex PCR reads using MiXCR and keeps one entry per CDR3 protein. The table has 250,000 to 300,000 distinct CDR3 sequences, 14% to 15% seen once. Sample: blood. Source of these receptors: a woman in her forties with Graves' hyperthyroidism that later progressed to Graves' ophthalmopathy. Each CDR3 is given without its conserved first and last residue. D genes are given only for firm matches.

J gene: TRBJ2-5
V gene: TRBV11-2
D gene: TRBD2
CDR3 protein: ASSLEGTSGRALDETQY

J gene: TRBJ1-2
V gene: TRBV6-1
D gene: -
CDR3 protein: ASSQGTGGYT

J gene: TRBJ1-1
V gene: TRBV5-1
D gene: -
CDR3 protein: ASSPGQTNTEAF

J gene: TRBJ1-6
V gene: TRBV7-9
D gene: -
CDR3 protein: ASSLAVTQPLH

J gene: TRBJ2-7
V gene: TRBV5-1
D gene: -
CDR3 protein: ASSLGSYSYEQY

J gene: TRBJ2-7
V gene: TRBV28
D gene: -
CDR3 protein: ATKPWPAGSYEQY

J gene: TRBJ1-1
V gene: TRBV24-1
D gene: -
CDR3 protein: ATSDSHSRGTEAF

J gene: TRBJ2-7
V gene: TRBV14
D gene: -
CDR3 protein: ASSQDHTGNYEQY

J gene: TRBJ1-1
V gene: TRBV28
D gene: -
CDR3 protein: ASSSAQVNTEAF

J gene: TRBJ1-1
V gene: TRBV6-2/TRBV6-3
D gene: -
CDR3 protein: ASRFSGKNTEAF

J gene: TRBJ2-2
V gene: TRBV3-1
D gene: TRBD2
CDR3 protein: ASSRTTSGRPGELF

J gene: TRBJ1-6
V gene: TRBV11-2
D gene: -
CDR3 protein: ASSLVRERDSPLH

J gene: TRBJ2-1
V gene: TRBV19
D gene: -
CDR3 protein: ASSIAPPGRAGDEQF

J gene: TRBJ2-5
V gene: TRBV11-2
D gene: -
CDR3 protein: ASSGHQETQY

J gene: TRBJ1-4
V gene: TRBV12-3/TRBV12-4
D gene: -
CDR3 protein: ASSALGTTGEKLF

J gene: TRBJ2-1
V gene: TRBV2
D gene: TRBD2
CDR3 protein: ASSVPTQWLAGNNEQF

J gene: TRBJ2-1
V gene: TRBV2
D gene: TRBD2
CDR3 protein: ASRRGTSGSYNEQF

J gene: TRBJ2-2
V gene: TRBV7-9
D gene: TRBD1
CDR3 protein: ASRPPLRQGAGELF

J gene: TRBJ1-5
V gene: TRBV19
D gene: TRBD1
CDR3 protein: ASSMQGASQPQH

J gene: TRBJ1-1
V gene: TRBV7-8
D gene: TRBD1
CDR3 protein: ASTETGAYTEAF

J gene: TRBJ1-4
V gene: TRBV9
D gene: TRBD1
CDR3 protein: ASSVGSTGGLTTNEKLF

J gene: TRBJ2-5
V gene: TRBV7-3
D gene: TRBD1
CDR3 protein: ASSPTRDSGTQY

J gene: TRBJ2-3
V gene: TRBV9
D gene: -
CDR3 protein: ASSVMGDTQY

J gene: TRBJ2-1
V gene: TRBV4-2
D gene: TRBD2
CDR3 protein: ASSQDGGSGRGSSYNEQF

J gene: TRBJ2-7
V gene: TRBV3-1
D gene: -
CDR3 protein: ASSQGRLAFTYEQY

J gene: TRBJ2-2
V gene: TRBV24-1
D gene: -
CDR3 protein: ATHDRYTGELF

J gene: TRBJ1-4
V gene: TRBV27
D gene: TRBD1
CDR3 protein: ASRTGINEKLF

J gene: TRBJ2-5
V gene: TRBV5-6
D gene: TRBD2
CDR3 protein: ASSLSLAGRETQY

J gene: TRBJ1-4
V gene: TRBV24-1
D gene: -
CDR3 protein: ATGGSGANEKLF

J gene: TRBJ1-6
V gene: TRBV3-1
D gene: -
CDR3 protein: ASSVDSSSYNSPLH

J gene: TRBJ2-5
V gene: TRBV12-3/TRBV12-4
D gene: -
CDR3 protein: ASSSNGETQY

J gene: TRBJ1-1
V gene: TRBV10-3
D gene: -
CDR3 protein: AISERGDIWMGTEAF

J gene: TRBJ1-1
V gene: TRBV20-1
D gene: -
CDR3 protein: SARERTEAF

J gene: TRBJ2-5
V gene: TRBV2
D gene: TRBD1
CDR3 protein: ASSDPGQGAIFPGETQY

J gene: TRBJ2-5
V gene: TRBV5-5
D gene: TRBD2
CDR3 protein: ASSRQLAGGPFYVVKGETQY

J gene: TRBJ1-1
V gene: TRBV7-8
D gene: -
CDR3 protein: ASSLLGFNTEAF

J gene: TRBJ2-2
V gene: TRBV7-7
D gene: -
CDR3 protein: ASSPRVAGELF

J gene: TRBJ2-1
V gene: TRBV19
D gene: TRBD2
CDR3 protein: AREITGTRPSEQF

J gene: TRBJ1-5
V gene: TRBV19
D gene: TRBD1
CDR3 protein: ASKGQTNNQPQH

J gene: TRBJ2-1
V gene: TRBV2
D gene: TRBD2
CDR3 protein: ASTVTSGNEQF

J gene: TRBJ2-3
V gene: TRBV28
D gene: TRBD2
CDR3 protein: ASSRSGRAADTQY

J gene: TRBJ1-1
V gene: TRBV28
D gene: -
CDR3 protein: ASSASLSDTEAF

J gene: TRBJ2-7
V gene: TRBV6-1
D gene: -
CDR3 protein: ASSLRGLLTYEQY

J gene: TRBJ2-1
V gene: TRBV5-1
D gene: TRBD1
CDR3 protein: ASSPIVGTGSGNEQF

J gene: TRBJ1-5
V gene: TRBV4-2
D gene: -
CDR3 protein: ASSQEGHSNQPQH

J gene: TRBJ2-3
V gene: TRBV7-9
D gene: -
CDR3 protein: ASSRWGGTDTQY

J gene: TRBJ1-1
V gene: TRBV28
D gene: -
CDR3 protein: ASRESRGWNTEAF

J gene: TRBJ1-5
V gene: TRBV5-6
D gene: TRBD1
CDR3 protein: ASSRSRTQGAGQPQH

J gene: TRBJ2-7
V gene: TRBV2
D gene: -
CDR3 protein: ASSRASSYEQY

J gene: TRBJ2-3
V gene: TRBV9
D gene: -
CDR3 protein: ASSESGEGDTQY

J gene: TRBJ2-3
V gene: TRBV5-1
D gene: -
CDR3 protein: ASSLFPGGTDTQY

J gene: TRBJ2-7
V gene: TRBV28
D gene: -
CDR3 protein: ASSLPPILMRTYEQY

J gene: TRBJ1-1
V gene: TRBV12-3/TRBV12-4
D gene: -
CDR3 protein: ASRNLVGGVANTNTEAF

J gene: TRBJ2-7
V gene: TRBV3-1
D gene: TRBD2
CDR3 protein: ASSQVVAGGHSYEQY

J gene: TRBJ1-1
V gene: TRBV3-1
D gene: -
CDR3 protein: ASSQAVSEAF